This TCR beta chain appears in the sequencing data of a study of T cells in Graves' hyperthyroidism and ophthalmopathy. In the study overall: At the time of initial diagnosis and before any treatment, peripheral blood was collected.

Researchers amplified the TCR beta CDR3 regions from RNA transcripts. The primer set for the first-round RT-PCR of the TCR CDR3 was HTBI. TCRdb passed the multiplex PCR reads through MiXCR, listing each CDR3 protein once. The sample includes around 420,000 distinct CDR3 sequences, roughly 14% of them seen just once. Germline V lookup: CDR1 SGHDN, CDR2 FVKESK. CDR3 length: 15 amino acids. The ends were cut back, 0 bases at V and 5 bases at J, with 13 bases in the middle. The rearrangement links TRBV14 to TRBJ2-5; D call uncertain. The clonotype was recovered from a young woman with Graves' hyperthyroidism. Sequencing input: blood. CDR3 DNA: TGTGCCAGCAGCCAAGACAGAACCCAGTGGGAGACCCAGTACTTC. It codes for CASSQDRTQWETQYF.